Below, one T cell receptor (beta chain) is given with its context. Antigen specificity is unknown. TCRdb re-called the reads with MiXCR, one entry per CDR3 protein. The sample has hundreds of thousands of distinct CDR3 sequences, 35% seen once; the top ten hold under 3.5%. Trimming cost V 4 bases and J 2 bases, with 11 bases left between them. Germline CDR1 and CDR2: SEHNR and FQNEAQ (reference sequence). CDR3 length equals 14 residues. The sample belongs to a study of T cell repertoires in cytomegalovirus infection. Study as a whole: Matching HLA type, along with CMV infection, was indicated by public TCR beta signatures.

Overall study results and limits: Individuals carrying CMV plus the relevant HLA were identified by cumulative frequency of public TCR beta families. Predominance within the ex vivo response was attributable to HLA-C-restricted CMV-specific TCR beta clonotypes.

The sequenced material came from PBMCs. The chain links TRBV7-9 to TRBJ1-1; D not certain. The sequence was collected from a human donor in good health (CMV status not recorded). Some clones in this sample may be carry-over from other donors' samples. CDR3 region: CASSSLAGNTEAFF. CDR3 sequence (DNA): TGTGCCAGCAGCTCCCTCGCCGGTAACACTGAAGCTTTCTTT.